The source of this T cell receptor beta chain is a study of blood T cell repertoires in COVID-19. The wider study: Material from acute and convalescent COVID-19 was sourced from the United States, Italy and Spain.

In germline, CDR1 is SGDLS, CDR2 YYNGEE. This CDR3 has 13 residues. Trimming took off 0 bases at V and 5 bases at J, with 7 bases between the two ends. Method: immunoSEQ multiplex PCR; TCRdb's copy keeps in-frame clones and lacks some. This table has about 100,000 clones, around four fifths appearing once. Sequenced sample: peripheral blood. The gene calls are TRBV9 and TRBJ2-3; TRBD1 is a possible D gene (5 bases). This sequence was found in a man aged 50-59 years with active or convalescent COVID-19. The CDR3 nucleotides read TGTGCCAGCAGCGTAGTGGGGCAAGATACGCAGTATTTT. Its translation: CASSVVGQDTQYF.